The present TCR beta chain was sequenced within a study of blood T cells in healthy people across ages. A second PCR, run for about 6 to 12 cycles, used a sample-barcoded 5' primer plus a J-beta primer mix. Researchers report that a template-switch adaptor with 12 random nucleotides tagged each cDNA molecule. TCRdb re-called the 5' RACE reads through MiXCR, storing one row per CDR3 protein. The sample has about 900,000 distinct CDR3 sequences; roughly 60% are singletons. The germline V gene encodes CDR1 SGHTA and CDR2 FQGNSA. After removal of 5 bases from V and 3 bases from J, the junction contained 7 bases not matched to a gene. This CDR3 is 15 amino acids long.

This chain uses TRBV7-2 with TRBJ2-3; TRBD2 aligns across 8 bases. Source material: blood. This receptor was identified in a man aged 25-45 years in good health. The CDR3: CASSPQAGETDTQYF. The CDR3 nucleotides read TGTGCCAGCAGCCCCCAAGCGGGGGAAACAGATACGCAGTATTTT.